The clone carrying this T cell receptor beta chain has only a few counts. As yet, its antigen is unknown. This entry belongs to a study of identical twins. Study-wide points: Out-of-frame alpha sequences common to twins exhibited a surplus of low generation probability.

TCRdb independently ran MiXCR on the 5' RACE reads; one entry per CDR3 protein. The sample has approximately 210,000 distinct CDR3 sequences, 5.5% to 7.5% seen once. This CDR3 is built from 16 residues. The germline CDR1 and CDR2 sequences are SGHDT and YYEEEE. Trimming stripped 3 bases from V and 0 bases from J, with 13 bases between. These sequences were also reported in another study, on T cells expressing NK-cell markers.

The chain couples TRBV5-6 to TRBJ2-4; D is ambiguous. Sequencing was performed on CD8+ T cells sorted from blood. The TCR comes from a woman younger than 30 in good health. CDR3 bases: TGTGCCAGCAGCTCCCGGGCCTCCCCAGCCAAAAACATTCAGTACTTC. This gives the protein CASSSRASPAKNIQYF.